These 29 T cell receptor beta chains were sequenced from one sample in a study of OX40 agonist ivuxolimab in advanced cancers. The protocol used for the library was the immunoSEQ multiplex PCR assay. Here the immuneACCESS table is served through TCRdb, limited to in-frame sequences with V and J called. Missing clones are a known gap in these copies; in checked studies unresolved V genes cover under half, and the rest lacks a known reason. The sample includes tens of thousands of clones, with around 84% observed a single time. The top ten clonotypes cover about 1.1% of the sample. This material consisted of CD4+ or CD8+ T cells sorted from blood, taken in a trial of the OX40 agonist ivuxolimab. The receptors originated from an adult with an advanced solid tumor such as melanoma, head and neck, liver or kidney cancer.

V and J are TRBV5-1 and TRBJ2-3; 8 bases match TRBD2. This CDR3 is built from 14 residues. V trimming: 3 bases; J trimming: 4 bases; junction bases outside the gene matches: 4. The germline V gene has CDR1 SGHRS and CDR2 YFSETQ. The CDR3 region is CASSSREGPDTQYF. DNA for the CDR3: TGCGCCAGCAGCTCCCGGGAGGGCCCAGATACGCAGTATTTT.

The rearrangement links TRBV10-3 to TRBJ2-5; D unclear. CDR3 length equals 15 residues. Trimming cost V 0 bases and J 11 bases, with 19 bases left between them. Per the germline V gene, CDR1 is ENHRY and CDR2 is SYGVKD. The CDR3 loop reads CAISESTRALDEQYF. The CDR3 coding sequence is TGTGCCATCAGTGAGTCGACTCGGGCGCTGGATGAGCAGTACTTC.

The CDR3 DNA reads TGTGCCTGGGACAGGGAGCTATCCTACGAGCAGTACTTC. Its translation: CAWDRELSYEQYF. This chain uses TRBV30 with TRBJ2-7; TRBD1 matches 7 bases. The length of the CDR3 is 13 residues. Germline CDR1 GTSNPN, CDR2 SVGIG (reference sequence). Losses at the gene ends were 5 bases for V and 1 base for J; bases not matched to a gene: 5.

The chain employs TRBV5-6 and TRBJ2-1; D is ambiguous. Germline V gene lookup returns CDR1 SGHDT and CDR2 YYEEEE. The CDR3 has 16 amino acids. Trimming shortened V by 0 bases and J by 2 bases, and 12 bases separated the two germline ends. CDR3 residues: CASSLEGSTPYNEQFF. As DNA, the CDR3 is TGTGCCAGCAGCTTGGAAGGCTCCACGCCCTACAATGAGCAGTTCTTC.

This clone was seen only a few times. V is TRBV29-1 and J is TRBJ1-2, with 7 bases matching TRBD1. Trimming cost V 6 bases and J 2 bases; bases outside gene matches: 6. This CDR3 has 13 residues. Looked up from germline, CDR1 is SQVTM and CDR2 is ANQGSEA. Here the CDR3 DNA reads TGCAGCGTAGGGACAGCTGCCAACTATGGCTACACCTTC. Protein product: CSVGTAANYGYTF. The whole variable domain, remainder taken from reference TRBV29-1 and TRBJ1-2, is SAVISQKPSRDICQRGTSLTIQCQVDSQVTMMFWYRQQPGQSLTLIATANQGSEATYESGFVIDKFPISRPNLTFSTLTVSNMSPEDSSIYLCSVGTAANYGYTFGSGTRLTVV.

The chain recombines TRBV4-3 with TRBJ2-5, with D perhaps matching TRBD1 or TRBD2 (5 bases each). Germline CDR1 reads LGHNA; CDR2 reads YSLEER. V was shortened by 0 bases and J by 5 bases, with 13 bases between the two germline ends. There are 15 residues in the CDR3. DNA for the CDR3: TGCGCCAGCAGCCAAGATCTTTCCGGGGCGGAGACCCAGTACTTC. It codes for CASSQDLSGAETQYF.

For the CDR3, the DNA is TGCGCCAGCAGCCAAGATAGAAAAACCACCTCTGGGGCCAACGTCCTGACTTTC. Protein product: CASSQDRKTTSGANVLTF. The chain links TRBV4-3 to TRBJ2-6; D uncertain. The CDR3 totals 18 residues. V lost 0 bases and J lost 0, with 12 bases in between. Germline V gene sequence: CDR1 LGHNA, CDR2 YSLEER.

The J gene is TRBJ1-6, the V gene TRBV18; no definite D call. The CDR3 totals 15 residues. Germline V gene lookup returns CDR1 KGHSH and CDR2 LQKENI. The germline V and J ends were trimmed by 3 bases and 8 bases, with 14 bases remaining between them. The CDR3: CASSPAQENYSPLHF. For the CDR3, the DNA is TGTGCCAGCTCACCGGCGCAGGAGAACTATTCACCCCTCCACTTT.

This clone has a handful of counts. This rearrangement joins TRBV11-2 to TRBJ1-1; possible D gene TRBD1, 5 bases. V was clipped by 5 bases and J by 3 bases, with 10 bases between them. The germline CDR1 and CDR2 sequences are SGHAT and FQNNGV. The CDR3 runs 13 residues. The CDR3 region has the DNA TGTGCCAGCAGCACCGACAGCTACACTGAAGCTTTCTTT. It yields the protein CASSTDSYTEAFF.

The chain uses TRBV7-2 and TRBJ1-5; possibly TRBD1 for D (6 bases). The length of the CDR3 is 13 residues. The V gene lost 7 bases and the J gene lost 7 bases, with 14 bases spanning the gap. Per the germline V gene, CDR1 is SGHTA and CDR2 is FQGNSA. The CDR3 loop is CASIQGPNQPQHF. Here the CDR3 DNA reads TGTGCCAGCATACAGGGACCAAACCAGCCCCAGCATTTT.

This clone was observed once. The CDR3 DNA follows: TGTGCCAGCAGTGACGGGGTGGGGAACACTGAAGCTTTCTTT. It yields the protein CASSDGVGNTEAFF. The chain recombines TRBV6-4 with TRBJ1-1; D uncertain. From germline, CDR1 is MRHNA and CDR2 SNTAGT. The germline V and J ends were trimmed by 2 bases and 1 base, with 8 bases remaining between them. The CDR3 sequence is 14 residues long.

The chain joins TRBV2 to TRBJ1-5, with D hard to call. Trimming pared 7 bases from V and 2 bases from J, leaving 12 bases between. The length of the CDR3 is 14 residues. Germline V gives CDR1 SNHLY, CDR2 FYNNEI. The CDR3 sequence is CASNQDAGNQPQHF. Here the CDR3 DNA reads TGTGCCAGCAATCAGGACGCGGGCAATCAGCCCCAGCATTTT.

The rearrangement joins TRBV29-1 to TRBJ2-5; no clear D gene. Looked up from germline, CDR1 is SQVTM and CDR2 is ANQGSEA. Trimming stripped 3 bases from V and 5 bases from J, with 4 bases between. This CDR3 has 10 amino acids. CDR3 region: CSVEGETQYF. CDR3 DNA sequence: TGCAGCGTTGAGGGGGAGACCCAGTACTTC.

The V gene is TRBV5-6, the J gene TRBJ1-6, with D perhaps TRBD1 (5 bases). Germline-derived CDR1 and CDR2 are SGHDT and YYEEEE. The CDR3 has 15 residues. Trimming took 0 bases from V and 7 from J, leaving 11 bases between them. The CDR3 coding sequence is TGTGCCAGCAGCTTGGTTGGCGGGGGGAATTCACCCCTCCACTTT. It yields the protein CASSLVGGGNSPLHF.

This clone was counted a single time. In the same sample, other DNA sequences code for this CDR3. The chain's CDR3 is CASSGGGGNYGYTF. For the CDR3, the DNA is TGTGCCAGCAGTGGTGGGGGCGGTAACTATGGCTACACCTTC. V and J are TRBV6-5 and TRBJ1-2, with a weak D call TRBD1 (6 bases). Germline CDR1 reads MNHEY; CDR2 reads SVGAGI. The CDR3 is 14 residues long. V was pared by 5 bases and J by 1 base, with 11 bases between.

The chain combines TRBV7-8 with TRBJ2-1; possible D gene TRBD2, 7 bases. Per germline, CDR1 SGHVS and CDR2 FQNEAQ. Trimming removed 1 base at V and 2 bases at J, with 9 bases between. The CDR3 is 15 amino acids. The CDR3, as DNA: TGTGCCAGCAGCTTAGAAGGGGGGGCCTACAATGAGCAGTTCTTC. It encodes CASSLEGGAYNEQFF.

The CDR3 region is CASRRGQAYEQYF. The CDR3 coding sequence is TGTGCCAGCAGACGCGGACAGGCCTACGAGCAGTACTTC. J is TRBJ2-7 and V is TRBV6-5, with 7 bases aligning to TRBD1. The V gene's germline CDR1 is MNHEY and CDR2 SVGAGI. The CDR3 loop spans 13 amino acids. V was clipped by 6 bases and J by 2 bases; unmatched bases: 4.

The chain has TRBV7-2 and TRBJ1-2; TRBD1 agrees at 8 bases. The CDR3 extends over 17 amino acids. Trimming cost V 4 bases and J 4 bases; bases outside gene matches: 14. From germline, CDR1 is SGHTA and CDR2 FQGNSA. The CDR3 sequence: CASSSDIPRGRVYGYTF. The CDR3 coding sequence is TGTGCCAGCAGCTCAGATATCCCCAGGGGGCGCGTCTATGGCTACACCTTC.

The chain employs TRBV6-6 and TRBJ1-5; no clear D gene. The CDR3 loop spans 15 amino acids. Trimming shortened V by 0 bases and J by 3 bases, and 9 bases separated the two germline ends. Germline lookup yields CDR1 MNHNY and CDR2 SVGAGI (reference sequence). CDR3 bases: TGTGCCAGCAGTTACTCGACTCAGCCCAATCAGCCCCAGCATTTT. This codes for CASSYSTQPNQPQHF.

The rearrangement uses TRBV6-5 and TRBJ1-3, with D maybe TRBD1 (5 bases). Germline V lookup: CDR1 MNHEY, CDR2 SVGAGI. V lost 8 bases, J lost 3 bases, and 17 bases lay in between. The CDR3 spans 15 residues. The CDR3 DNA reads as TGTGCCAGCGGAGATTTCCAGGGAGGTGGAAACACCATATATTTT. It yields the protein CASGDFQGGGNTIYF.

The chain joins TRBV30 to TRBJ2-3, with D unresolved. Germline CDR1 reads GTSNPN; CDR2 reads SVGIG (reference sequence). V lost 0 bases, J lost 4 bases, and 8 bases lay in between. The CDR3 loop spans 13 amino acids. In DNA form, the CDR3 reads TGTGCCTGGAGTGTACGGTCTGCAGATACGCAGTATTTT. Its translation is CAWSVRSADTQYF.

This chain connects TRBV4-2 to TRBJ1-1, with TRBD1 matching over 10 bases. This CDR3 region has 16 residues. Germline trimming cut 2 bases from V and 6 bases from J; bases unmatched to any gene: 9. Per the germline V gene, CDR1 is LGHNA and CDR2 is YNFKEQ. CDR3 in amino acids: CASSQPTPGQGSEAFF. CDR3 in DNA: TGTGCCAGCAGCCAACCTACTCCGGGACAGGGGTCTGAAGCTTTCTTT.

The rearrangement links TRBV5-1 to TRBJ2-3; a weak D match, TRBD1 (6 bases). The CDR3 spans 16 residues. Trimming stripped 2 bases from V and 5 bases from J, with 18 bases between. Germline CDR1 SGHRS, CDR2 YFSETQ. CDR3 coding DNA: TGCGCCAGCAGCTTAAAAGGGGGTGTTAGTGTAGATACGCAGTATTTT. This translates into CASSLKGGVSVDTQYF. The whole variable domain, filled in from reference TRBV5-1 and TRBJ2-3, reads KAGVTQTPRYLIKTRGQQVTLSCSPISGHRSVSWYQQTPGQGLQFLFEYFSETQRNKGNFPGRFSGRQFSNSRSEMNVSTLELGDSALYLCASSLKGGVSVDTQYFGPGTRLTVL.

This CDR3 reads CAWTVGGMFDYYGYTF. For the CDR3, the DNA is TGTGCCTGGACTGTCGGGGGAATGTTCGACTACTATGGCTACACCTTC. This chain connects TRBV30 to TRBJ1-2; possible D gene TRBD1, 5 bases. CDR3 length equals 16 residues. Germline CDR1 is GTSNPN and CDR2 is SVGIG (reference sequence). The V gene lost 4 bases and the J gene lost 3 bases, with 21 bases spanning the gap.

The V call is TRBV5-1, the J call TRBJ1-5; D may be TRBD1 (6 bases). V lost 7 bases, J lost 5 bases, and 13 bases lay in between. The CDR3 runs to 13 residues. Per the germline V gene, CDR1 is SGHRS and CDR2 is YFSETQ. This chain's CDR3 is CASSGGADQPQHF. As DNA, the CDR3 is TGCGCCAGCTCTGGGGGGGCCGATCAGCCCCAGCATTTT.

The genes are TRBV5-4 and TRBJ2-5, with D perhaps matching TRBD1 or TRBD2 (7 bases each). The CDR3 loop spans 14 amino acids. Germline lookup yields CDR1 SGHNT and CDR2 YYREEE (reference sequence). The germline V and J ends were trimmed by 4 bases and 1 base, with 11 bases remaining between them. CDR3 sequence reads: CASSQGGGQETQYF. CDR3 nucleotides: TGTGCCAGCAGCCAGGGGGGGGGCCAAGAGACCCAGTACTTC.

The J gene is TRBJ2-5, the V gene TRBV5-1; 7 bases align to TRBD2. CDR1 SGHRS and CDR2 YFSETQ come from the germline V gene. There are 13 residues in the CDR3. V lost 4 bases, J lost 0 bases, and 0 bases stayed unmatched. The CDR3 spells CASSRGDQETQYF. The CDR3 nucleotides are TGCGCCAGCAGCCGGGGGGACCAAGAGACCCAGTACTTC.

This chain links TRBV4-2 with TRBJ1-6; D gene uncertain. The CDR3 is 16 residues long. Germline V CDR1 and CDR2: LGHNA, YNFKEQ. V gave up 0 bases and J gave up 5 bases, with 11 bases separating them. CDR3 loop: CASSQDIGRNNSPLHF. The CDR3 nucleotides read TGTGCCAGCAGCCAAGATATCGGCCGTAATAATTCACCCCTCCACTTT.

The V call is TRBV7-9, the J call TRBJ1-1; 7 nucleotides match TRBD1. Trimming cost V 1 base and J 4 bases; bases outside gene matches: 3. This CDR3 contains 14 residues. Germline V lookup: CDR1 SEHNR, CDR2 FQNEAQ (reference sequence). CDR3 nucleotides: TGTGCCAGCAGCTTAGGGGACAGTTCCACTGAAGCTTTCTTT. Translated: CASSLGDSSTEAFF.